The present T cell receptor (beta chain) was sequenced within a study of blood T cell repertoires in COVID-19. The CDR3 is 15 amino acids. Trimming took 5 bases from V and 4 from J; bases not matched to a gene: 8. Germline V gene lookup returns CDR1 SEHNR and CDR2 FQNEAQ (reference sequence). Followed longitudinally, the Seattle patients had been enrolled during active infection. Methods used by the authors: Nucleated cell number was recorded as an estimate derived from reference gene primer amplification. TCRdb's table, derived via immunoSEQ multiplex PCR, lists solely in-frame clones and lacks some. That table supplies the V and J calls and clone size; D and trimming were determined from the DNA. The table records some 170,000 clones, 85% to 90% of them present only once.

This clonotype was sampled from a woman aged 70 to 79 with COVID-19, enrolled during active disease. The sequenced sample was peripheral blood. The V and J genes are TRBV7-9 and TRBJ2-1, with 7 bases fitting TRBD2. The CDR3 loop is CASSPWGGSYNEQFF. The CDR3 coding sequence is TGTGCCAGCAGCCCATGGGGGGGGTCATACAATGAGCAGTTCTTC.